This T cell receptor (beta chain) stems from a study of shared clonotypes between healthy human individuals. The assay was immunoSEQ multiplex PCR, and TCRdb's table has in-frame clones only and misses some. The sample has some 2.1 million clones, roughly 95% seen once. Naive CD8 cells comprised CD45RO-negative, CCR7-positively selected cells, excluding terminally differentiated effector memory CD45RA+ cells. This clone showed up just once. The CDR3 length is 15 residues. The germline gives CDR1 SEHNR, CDR2 FQNEAQ (reference sequence). Trimming stripped 4 bases from V and 4 bases from J, with 16 bases between.

The TCR was taken from a man between 18 and 35 years old in good health. The sample comprised naive CD8+ T cells sorted from blood. The V call is TRBV7-9, the J call TRBJ2-5; a weak D match, TRBD1 (6 bases). In DNA form, the CDR3 reads TGTGCCAGCAGCTCGCAATGGACAGCCGGAGAGACCCAGTACTTC. Translation: CASSSQWTAGETQYF.